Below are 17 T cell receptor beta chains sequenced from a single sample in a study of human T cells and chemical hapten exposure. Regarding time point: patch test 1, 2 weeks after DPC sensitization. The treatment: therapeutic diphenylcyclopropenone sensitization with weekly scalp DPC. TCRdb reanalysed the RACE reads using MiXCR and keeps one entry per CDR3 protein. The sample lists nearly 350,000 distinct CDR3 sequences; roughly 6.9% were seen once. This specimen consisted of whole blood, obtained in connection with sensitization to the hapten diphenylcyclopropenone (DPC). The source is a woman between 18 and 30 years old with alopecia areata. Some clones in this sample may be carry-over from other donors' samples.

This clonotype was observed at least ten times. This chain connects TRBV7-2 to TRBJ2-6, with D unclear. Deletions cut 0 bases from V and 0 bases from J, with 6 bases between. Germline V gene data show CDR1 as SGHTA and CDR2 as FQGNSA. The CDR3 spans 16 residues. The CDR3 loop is CASSLAAVSGANVLTF. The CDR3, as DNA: TGTGCCAGCAGCTTAGCGGCGGTCTCTGGGGCCAACGTCCTGACTTTC.

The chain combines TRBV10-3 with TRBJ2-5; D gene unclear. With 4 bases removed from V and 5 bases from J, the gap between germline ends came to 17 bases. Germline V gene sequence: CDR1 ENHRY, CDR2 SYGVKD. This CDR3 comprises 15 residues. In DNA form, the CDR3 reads TGTGCCATCAGTGCACGAACCGGGTTTGGTGAGACCCAGTACTTC. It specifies CAISARTGFGETQYF.

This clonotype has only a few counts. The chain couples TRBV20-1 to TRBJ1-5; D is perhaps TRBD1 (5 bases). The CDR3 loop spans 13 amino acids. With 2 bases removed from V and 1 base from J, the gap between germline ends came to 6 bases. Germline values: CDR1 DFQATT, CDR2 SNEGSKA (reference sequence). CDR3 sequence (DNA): TGCAGTGCTAGACGGGACAGCAATCAGCCCCAGCATTTT. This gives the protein CSARRDSNQPQHF.

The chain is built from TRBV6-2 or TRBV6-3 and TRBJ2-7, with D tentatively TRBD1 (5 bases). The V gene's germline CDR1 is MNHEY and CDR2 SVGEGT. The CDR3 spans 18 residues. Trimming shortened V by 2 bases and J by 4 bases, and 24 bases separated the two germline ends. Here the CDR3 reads CASSYGRQGNPLGYEQYF. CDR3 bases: TGTGCCAGCAGTTACGGCCGGCAGGGAAATCCTCTTGGATACGAGCAGTACTTC.

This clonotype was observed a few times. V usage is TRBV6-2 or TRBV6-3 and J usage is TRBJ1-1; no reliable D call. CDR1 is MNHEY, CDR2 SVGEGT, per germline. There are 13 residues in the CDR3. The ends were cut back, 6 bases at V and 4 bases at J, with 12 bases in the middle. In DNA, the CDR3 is TGTGCCAGCAGAAGAGAAGCGACCACTGAAGCTTTCTTT. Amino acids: CASRREATTEAFF.

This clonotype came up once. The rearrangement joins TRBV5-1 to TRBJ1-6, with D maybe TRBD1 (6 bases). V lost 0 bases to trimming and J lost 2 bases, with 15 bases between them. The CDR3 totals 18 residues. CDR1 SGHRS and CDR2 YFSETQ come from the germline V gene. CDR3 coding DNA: TGCGCCAGCAGCTTGGTTTTAAGGCAGGGGACCTATAATTCACCCCTCCACTTT. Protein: CASSLVLRQGTYNSPLHF.

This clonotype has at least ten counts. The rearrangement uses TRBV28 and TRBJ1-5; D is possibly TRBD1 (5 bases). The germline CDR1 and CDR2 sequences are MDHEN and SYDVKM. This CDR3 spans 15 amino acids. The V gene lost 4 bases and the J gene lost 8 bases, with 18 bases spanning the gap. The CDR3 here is CASSSEALWGEPQHF. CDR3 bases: TGTGCCAGCAGTTCGGAGGCATTATGGGGGGAGCCCCAGCATTTT.

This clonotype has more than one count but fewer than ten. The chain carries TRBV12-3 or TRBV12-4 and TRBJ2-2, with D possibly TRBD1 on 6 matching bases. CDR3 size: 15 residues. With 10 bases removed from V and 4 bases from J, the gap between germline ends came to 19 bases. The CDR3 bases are TGTGCCACCAAAGGACAGTACTCACTCACCGGGGAGCTGTTTTTT. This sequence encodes CATKGQYSLTGELFF.

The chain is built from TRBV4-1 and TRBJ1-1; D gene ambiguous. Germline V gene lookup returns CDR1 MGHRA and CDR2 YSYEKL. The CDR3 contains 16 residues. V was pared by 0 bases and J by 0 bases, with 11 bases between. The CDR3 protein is CASSQDFRRLNTEAFF. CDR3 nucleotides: TGCGCCAGCAGCCAAGATTTCCGGCGGTTGAACACTGAAGCTTTCTTT.

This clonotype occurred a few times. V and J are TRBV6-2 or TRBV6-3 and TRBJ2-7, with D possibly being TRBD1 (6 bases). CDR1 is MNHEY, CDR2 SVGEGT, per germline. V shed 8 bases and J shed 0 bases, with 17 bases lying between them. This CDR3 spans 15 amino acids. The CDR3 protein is CASGTDSLNSYEQYF. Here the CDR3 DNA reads TGTGCCAGCGGGACGGACAGTCTCAACTCCTACGAGCAGTACTTC.

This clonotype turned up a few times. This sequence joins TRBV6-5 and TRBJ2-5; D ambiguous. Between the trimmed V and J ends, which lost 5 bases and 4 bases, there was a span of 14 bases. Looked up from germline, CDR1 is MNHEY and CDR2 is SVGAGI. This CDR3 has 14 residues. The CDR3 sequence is CASSAEPKRETQYF. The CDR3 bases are TGTGCCAGCAGTGCCGAGCCTAAGAGAGAGACCCAGTACTTC.

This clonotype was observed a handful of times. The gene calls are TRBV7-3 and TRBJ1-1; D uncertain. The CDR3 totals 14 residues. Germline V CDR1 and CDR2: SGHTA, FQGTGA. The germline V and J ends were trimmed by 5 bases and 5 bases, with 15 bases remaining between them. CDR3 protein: CASSPNRERTEAFF. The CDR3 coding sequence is TGTGCCAGCAGCCCAAACCGGGAACGTACTGAAGCTTTCTTT.

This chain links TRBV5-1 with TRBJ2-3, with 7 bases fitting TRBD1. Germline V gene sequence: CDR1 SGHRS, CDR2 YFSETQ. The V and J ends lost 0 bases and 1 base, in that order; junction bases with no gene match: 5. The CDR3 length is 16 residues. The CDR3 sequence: CASSLDDRAGTDTQYF. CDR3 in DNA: TGCGCCAGCAGCTTGGACGACAGGGCTGGCACAGATACGCAGTATTTT.

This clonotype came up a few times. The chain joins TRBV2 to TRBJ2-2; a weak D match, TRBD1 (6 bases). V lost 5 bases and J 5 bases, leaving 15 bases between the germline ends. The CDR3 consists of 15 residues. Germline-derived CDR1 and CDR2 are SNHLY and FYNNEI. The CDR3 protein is CASSTERGLTGELFF. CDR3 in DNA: TGTGCCAGCAGTACGGAAAGGGGGTTGACCGGGGAGCTGTTTTTT.

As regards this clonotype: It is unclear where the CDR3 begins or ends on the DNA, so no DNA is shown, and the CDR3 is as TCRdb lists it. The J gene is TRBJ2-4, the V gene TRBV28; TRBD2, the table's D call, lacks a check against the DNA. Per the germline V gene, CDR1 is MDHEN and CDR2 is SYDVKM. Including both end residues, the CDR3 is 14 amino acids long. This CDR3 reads CASSLEREKNIQYF.

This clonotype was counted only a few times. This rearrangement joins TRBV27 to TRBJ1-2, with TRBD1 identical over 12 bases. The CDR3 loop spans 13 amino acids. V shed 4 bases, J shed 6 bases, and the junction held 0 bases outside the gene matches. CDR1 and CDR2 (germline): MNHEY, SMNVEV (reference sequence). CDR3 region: CASSWDRGHGYTF. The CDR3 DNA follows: TGTGCCAGCAGTTGGGACAGGGGGCATGGCTACACCTTC.

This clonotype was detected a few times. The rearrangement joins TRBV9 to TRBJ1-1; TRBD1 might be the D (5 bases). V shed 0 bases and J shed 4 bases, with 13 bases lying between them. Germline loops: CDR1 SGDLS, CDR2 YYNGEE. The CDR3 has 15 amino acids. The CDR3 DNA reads TGTGCCAGCAGCGTAGCGCCCCAGGGAGCCACTGAAGCTTTCTTT. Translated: CASSVAPQGATEAFF.